The 5 T cell receptor beta chains in this list originate from one sample, sequenced in a study of blood T cell repertoires in COVID-19. Data came from immunoSEQ multiplex PCR; TCRdb stores just in-frame clones and leaves some out. The sample yields about 300,000 clones, roughly 86% seen once. The sample comprised peripheral blood. The source is a man aged 65-85 years with acute or convalescent COVID-19.

This chain joins TRBV7-9 and TRBJ2-1; possible D gene TRBD2, 6 bases. The germline gives CDR1 SEHNR, CDR2 FQNEAQ (reference sequence). This CDR3 spans 14 amino acids. The germline V and J ends were trimmed by 5 bases and 4 bases, with 12 bases remaining between them. Here the CDR3 DNA reads TGTGCCAGCAGCGCAGGACTATTTTACAATGAGCAGTTCTTC. It yields the protein CASSAGLFYNEQFF.

The genes are TRBV2 and TRBJ1-5; TRBD1 matches at 8 bases. The trim removed 3 bases at V and 2 bases at J, leaving 3 bases unmatched. Germline-derived CDR1 and CDR2 are SNHLY and FYNNEI. This CDR3 comprises 15 residues. CDR3 loop: CASSDSDRGNQPQHF. Here the CDR3 DNA reads TGTGCCAGCAGTGATTCGGACAGGGGCAATCAGCCCCAGCATTTT.

The chain combines TRBV29-1 with TRBJ1-1; 10 bases agree with TRBD1. CDR3 length equals 15 residues. After removal of 4 bases from V and 3 bases from J, the junction contained 8 bases not matched to a gene. CDR1 and CDR2 (germline): SQVTM, ANQGSEA. Here the CDR3 DNA reads TGCAGCGTTGCAGTGACAGGGGGCTTTGACACTGAAGCTTTCTTT. This translates into CSVAVTGGFDTEAFF. The full variable domain, completed using reference TRBV29-1 and TRBJ1-1, is SAVISQKPSRDICQRGTSLTIQCQVDSQVTMMFWYRQQPGQSLTLIATANQGSEATYESGFVIDKFPISRPNLTFSTLTVSNMSPEDSSIYLCSVAVTGGFDTEAFFGQGTRLTVV.

The chain has TRBV15 and TRBJ1-5; possibly TRBD1 for D (5 bases). With 7 bases removed from V and 2 bases from J, the gap between germline ends came to 12 bases. Germline V gene sequence: CDR1 LNHNV, CDR2 YYDKDF (reference sequence). The CDR3 length is 14 residues. The CDR3 is CATTPVQGNQPQHF. CDR3 sequence (DNA): TGTGCCACCACCCCAGTACAGGGCAATCAGCCCCAGCATTTT.

The chain uses TRBV4-2 and TRBJ2-5; 10 bases agree with TRBD2. Germline CDR1 reads LGHNA; CDR2 reads YNFKEQ. The V segment lost 3 bases and the J segment 4 bases; nucleotides outside the gene matches: 8. CDR3 size: 16 residues. In nucleotides, the CDR3 is TGTGCCAGCAGCCAGTGGCTAGCGGGAGACGGAGAGACCCAGTACTTC. As protein: CASSQWLAGDGETQYF.